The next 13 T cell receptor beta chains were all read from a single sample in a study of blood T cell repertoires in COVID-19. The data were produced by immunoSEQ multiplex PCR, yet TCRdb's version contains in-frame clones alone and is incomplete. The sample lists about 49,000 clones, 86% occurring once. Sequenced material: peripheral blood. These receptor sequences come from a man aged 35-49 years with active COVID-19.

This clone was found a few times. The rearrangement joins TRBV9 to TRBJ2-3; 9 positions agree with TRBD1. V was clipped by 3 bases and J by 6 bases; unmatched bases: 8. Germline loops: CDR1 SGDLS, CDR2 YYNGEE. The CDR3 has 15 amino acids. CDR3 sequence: CASSGGQGSGDTQYF. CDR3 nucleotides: TGTGCCAGCAGCGGGGGACAGGGCAGTGGGGATACGCAGTATTTT.

The CDR3 is CASSSTNINTEAFF. CDR3 bases: TGTGCCAGCAGTTCTACCAATATAAACACTGAAGCTTTCTTT. This chain connects TRBV6-5 to TRBJ1-1; D gene ambiguous. Trimming took off 4 bases at V and 2 bases at J, with 11 bases between the two ends. Germline-derived CDR1 and CDR2 are MNHEY and SVGAGI. The CDR3 runs to 14 residues.

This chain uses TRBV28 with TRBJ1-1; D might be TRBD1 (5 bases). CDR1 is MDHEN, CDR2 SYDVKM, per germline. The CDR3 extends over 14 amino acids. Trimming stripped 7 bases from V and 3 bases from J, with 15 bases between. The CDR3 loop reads CASTTGGGDTEAFF. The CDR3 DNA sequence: TGTGCCAGCACCACCGGGGGGGGTGACACTGAAGCTTTCTTT.

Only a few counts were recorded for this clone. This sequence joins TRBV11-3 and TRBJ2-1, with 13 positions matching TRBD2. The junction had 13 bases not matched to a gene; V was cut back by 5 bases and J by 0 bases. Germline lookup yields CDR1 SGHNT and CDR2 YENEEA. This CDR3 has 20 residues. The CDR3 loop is CASSRGPGLAGQSSYNEQFF. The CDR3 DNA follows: TGTGCCAGCAGCCGCGGTCCGGGACTAGCGGGACAGAGCTCCTACAATGAGCAGTTCTTC.

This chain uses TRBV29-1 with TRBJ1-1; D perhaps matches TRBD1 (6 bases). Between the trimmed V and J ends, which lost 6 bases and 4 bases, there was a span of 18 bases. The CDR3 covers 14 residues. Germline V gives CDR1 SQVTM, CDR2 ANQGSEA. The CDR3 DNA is TGCAGCGTCCTACAGGGAACAGCGAGCACTGAAGCTTTCTTT. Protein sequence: CSVLQGTASTEAFF.

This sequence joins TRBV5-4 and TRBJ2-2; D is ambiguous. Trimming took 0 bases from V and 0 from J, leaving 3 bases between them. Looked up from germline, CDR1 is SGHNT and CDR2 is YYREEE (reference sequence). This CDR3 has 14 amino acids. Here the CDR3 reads CASSLAANTGELFF. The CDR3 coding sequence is TGTGCCAGCAGCTTGGCAGCGAACACCGGGGAGCTGTTTTTT.

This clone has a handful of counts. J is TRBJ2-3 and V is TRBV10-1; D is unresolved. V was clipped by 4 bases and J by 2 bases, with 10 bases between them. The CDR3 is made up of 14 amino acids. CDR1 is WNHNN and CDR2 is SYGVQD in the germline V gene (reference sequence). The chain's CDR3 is CASSATVDTDTQYF. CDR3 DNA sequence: TGCGCCAGCAGTGCCACTGTCGACACAGATACGCAGTATTTT.

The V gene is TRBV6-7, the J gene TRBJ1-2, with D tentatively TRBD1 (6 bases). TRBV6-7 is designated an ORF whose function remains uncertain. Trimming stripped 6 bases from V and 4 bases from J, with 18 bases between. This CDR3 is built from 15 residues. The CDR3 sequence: CASRPYQGRIYGYTF. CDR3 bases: TGTGCCAGCAGACCTTACCAGGGGCGAATCTATGGCTACACCTTC.

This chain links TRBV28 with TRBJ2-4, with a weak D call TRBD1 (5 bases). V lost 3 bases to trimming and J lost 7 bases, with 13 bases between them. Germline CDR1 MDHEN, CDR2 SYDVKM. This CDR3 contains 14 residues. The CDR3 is CASSFDQGSNIQYF. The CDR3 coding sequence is TGTGCCAGCAGTTTCGATCAGGGCAGCAACATTCAGTACTTC.

CDR3 in DNA: TGTGCCAGCAGCTTAGGGATGGCGGGAGCCTACGAGCAGTACTTC. Its translation is CASSLGMAGAYEQYF. V is TRBV7-9 and J is TRBJ2-7, with TRBD2 matching over 7 bases. With V trimmed by 1 base and J by 2 bases, 5 bases remained unmatched. This CDR3 spans 15 amino acids. Per germline, CDR1 SEHNR and CDR2 FQNEAQ (reference sequence).

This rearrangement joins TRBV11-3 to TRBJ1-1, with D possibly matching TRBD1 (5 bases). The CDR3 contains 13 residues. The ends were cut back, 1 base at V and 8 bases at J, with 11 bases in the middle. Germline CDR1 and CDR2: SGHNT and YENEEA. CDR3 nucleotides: TGTGCCAGCAGCTTAGCCACGGACAAAGAAGCTTTCTTT. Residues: CASSLATDKEAFF.

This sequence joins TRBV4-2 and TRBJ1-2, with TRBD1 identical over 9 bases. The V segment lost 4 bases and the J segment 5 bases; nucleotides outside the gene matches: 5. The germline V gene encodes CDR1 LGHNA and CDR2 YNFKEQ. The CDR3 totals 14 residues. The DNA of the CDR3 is TGTGCCAGCAGCCGGGACAGGGAGGGGTATGGCTACACCTTC. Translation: CASSRDREGYGYTF.

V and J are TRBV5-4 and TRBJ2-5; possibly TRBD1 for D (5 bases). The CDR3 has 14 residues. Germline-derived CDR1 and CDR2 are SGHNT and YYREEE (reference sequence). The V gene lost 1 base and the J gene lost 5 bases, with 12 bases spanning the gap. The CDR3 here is CASSLPKGSETQYF. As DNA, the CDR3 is TGTGCCAGCAGCTTGCCGAAGGGGTCCGAGACCCAGTACTTC.